This T cell receptor beta chain was found in a study of early T cells in non-severe SARS-CoV-2 infection. The overall study: The sequenced material was bulk RNA from unsorted whole blood, and its chains were unpaired.

The study's findings and limits: VDJdb-based annotation leaned toward anti-spike CD8 responses and missed private and CD4 specificities.

The sample holds many counts of this clonotype. Its antigen remains unknown. CDR3 length equals 15 residues. V trimming: 6 bases; J trimming: 0 bases; junction bases outside the gene matches: 10. Per the germline V gene, CDR1 is DFQATT and CDR2 is SNEGSKA (reference sequence). In the library, individual cDNA molecules carried attached unique molecular identifiers. TCRdb redid the calling of the 5' RACE reads with MiXCR, one entry per CDR3 protein. The table has tens of thousands of distinct CDR3 sequences, 14% to 15% seen once. This chain connects TRBV20-1 to TRBJ2-5, with 7 bases aligning to TRBD2. The TCR sequence derives from an adult who was a healthcare worker with PCR-confirmed SARS-CoV-2 infection or an uninfected control (not recorded which). Sample: whole blood. CDR3: CSAGYLADNQETQYF. In DNA, the CDR3 is TGCAGTGCCGGTTATCTAGCGGACAACCAAGAGACCCAGTACTTC.